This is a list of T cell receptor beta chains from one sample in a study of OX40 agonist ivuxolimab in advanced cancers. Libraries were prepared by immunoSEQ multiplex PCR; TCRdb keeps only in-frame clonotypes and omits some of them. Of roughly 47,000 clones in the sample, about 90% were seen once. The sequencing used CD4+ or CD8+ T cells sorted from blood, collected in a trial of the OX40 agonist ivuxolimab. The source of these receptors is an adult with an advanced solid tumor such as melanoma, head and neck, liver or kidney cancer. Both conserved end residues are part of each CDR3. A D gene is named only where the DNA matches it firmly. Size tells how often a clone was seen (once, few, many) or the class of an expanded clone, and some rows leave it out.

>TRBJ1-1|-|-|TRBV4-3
CASSQEPNTEAFF
TGCGCCAGCAGCCAAGAACCGAACACTGAAGCTTTCTTT
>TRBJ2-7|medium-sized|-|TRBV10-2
CASSDVLLPYEQYF
TGCGCCAGCAGTGACGTCCTTCTTCCCTACGAGCAGTACTTC
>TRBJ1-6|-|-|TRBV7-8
CASSPGLGNSPLHF
TGTGCCAGCAGTCCCGGGCTAGGGAATTCACCCCTCCACTTT
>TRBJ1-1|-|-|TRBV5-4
CASSLSENTEAFF
TGTGCCAGCAGCTTGTCTGAGAACACTGAAGCTTTCTTT
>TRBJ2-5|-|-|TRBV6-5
CASTPGLQETQYF
TGTGCCAGCACGCCAGGCCTCCAAGAGACCCAGTACTTC
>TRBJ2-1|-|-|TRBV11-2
CASTAGLGGGNEQFF
TGTGCCAGCACCGCCGGACTAGGAGGGGGCAATGAGCAGTTCTTC
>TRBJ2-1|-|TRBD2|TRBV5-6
CASSLGSGRSNEQFF
TGTGCCAGCAGCCTAGGTAGCGGGAGGTCGAATGAGCAGTTCTTC
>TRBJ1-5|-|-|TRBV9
CASSLGTLQPQHF
TGTGCCAGCAGCCTCGGGACACTTCAGCCCCAGCATTTT
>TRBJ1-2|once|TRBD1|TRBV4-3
CASSLGQGADGYTF
TGCGCCAGCAGCCTTGGACAGGGGGCGGATGGCTACACCTTC
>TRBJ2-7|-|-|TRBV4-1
CASSQALDYSYERYF
TGCGCCAGCAGCCAGGCCCTGGACTACTCCTACGAGCGGTACTTC
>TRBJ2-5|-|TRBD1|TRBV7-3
CASSPGTGGPQETQYF
TGTGCCAGCTCACCCGGGACAGGGGGACCCCAAGAGACCCAGTACTTC
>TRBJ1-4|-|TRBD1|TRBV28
CASSSGTEEEKLFF
TGTGCCAGCAGCTCCGGGACAGAAGAGGAAAAACTGTTTTTT
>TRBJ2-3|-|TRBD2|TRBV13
CASSGWTSGTDTQYF
TGTGCCAGCAGCGGTTGGACTAGCGGAACAGATACGCAGTATTTT
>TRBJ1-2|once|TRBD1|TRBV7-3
CASSLGDRANYGYTF
TGTGCCAGCAGCTTAGGGGACAGGGCTAACTATGGCTACACCTTC
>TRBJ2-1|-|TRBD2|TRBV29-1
CSVEGLAADNEQFF
TGCAGCGTTGAAGGACTAGCGGCTGACAATGAGCAGTTCTTC
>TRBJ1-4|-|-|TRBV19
CASSIGPGNEKLFF
TGTGCCAGTAGTATAGGGCCTGGTAATGAAAAACTGTTTTTT
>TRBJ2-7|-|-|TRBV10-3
CAISVGAEQYF
TGTGCCATCAGTGTGGGGGCCGAGCAGTACTTC
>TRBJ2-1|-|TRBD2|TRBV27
CASSSSGSSEQFF
TGTGCCAGCAGTTCTAGCGGGAGTAGTGAGCAGTTCTTC
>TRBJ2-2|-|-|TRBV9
CASSAPKNTGELFF
TGTGCCAGCAGCGCGCCTAAAAACACCGGGGAGCTGTTTTTT
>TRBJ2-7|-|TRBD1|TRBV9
CASSVGTGVTYEQYF
TGTGCCAGCAGCGTAGGGACAGGCGTCACCTACGAGCAGTACTTC
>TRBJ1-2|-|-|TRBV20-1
CSVRDYGYTF
TGCAGTGTAAGGGACTATGGCTACACCTTC
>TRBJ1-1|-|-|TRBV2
CASTPMNTEAFF
TGTGCCTCAACCCCCATGAACACTGAAGCTTTCTTT
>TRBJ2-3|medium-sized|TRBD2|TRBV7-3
CASRLTSGGTDTQYF
TGTGCCAGCAGGTTGACTAGCGGGGGAACAGATACGCAGTATTTT
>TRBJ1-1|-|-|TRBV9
CASSASGAGTNTEAFF
TGTGCCAGCAGCGCGAGCGGGGCAGGGACGAACACTGAAGCTTTCTTT
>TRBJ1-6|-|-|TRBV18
CASSPFGPNSPLHF
TGTGCCAGCTCACCGTTCGGACCTAATTCACCCCTCCACTTT
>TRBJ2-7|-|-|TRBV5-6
CASSLTSSYEQYF
TGTGCCAGCAGCCTGACTAGCTCCTACGAGCAGTACTTC
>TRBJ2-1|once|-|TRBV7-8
CASSLDWGNEQFF
TGTGCCAGCAGCTTAGATTGGGGCAATGAGCAGTTCTTC
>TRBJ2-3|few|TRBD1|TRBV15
CATSGTAVRVGTDTQYF
TGTGCCACCTCCGGGACAGCCGTGCGGGTTGGCACAGATACGCAGTATTTT
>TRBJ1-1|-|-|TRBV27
CATRETLNTEAFF
TGTGCCACGCGGGAGACTCTGAACACTGAAGCTTTCTTT
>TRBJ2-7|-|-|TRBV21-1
CASSKGREQYF
TGTGCCAGCAGCAAAGGACGCGAGCAGTACTTC
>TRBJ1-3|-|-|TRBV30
CACRDLSSGNTIYF
TGTGCCTGCCGGGACCTGAGCTCTGGAAACACCATATATTTT
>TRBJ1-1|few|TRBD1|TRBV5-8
CASSTPKTGKYTEAFF
TGTGCCAGCAGCACGCCCAAGACAGGGAAATACACTGAAGCTTTCTTT
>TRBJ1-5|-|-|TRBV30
CAWSPYTGSQPQHF
TGTGCCTGGAGCCCTTACACAGGGTCCCAGCCCCAGCATTTT
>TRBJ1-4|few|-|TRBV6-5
CASSDLGPDNEKLFF
TGTGCCAGCAGCGACCTCGGACCGGATAATGAAAAACTGTTTTTT
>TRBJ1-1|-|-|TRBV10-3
CAISESGGVDTEAFF
TGTGCCATCAGTGAGTCTGGGGGGGTAGACACTGAAGCTTTCTTT
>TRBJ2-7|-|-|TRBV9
CVSSPDQGSYEQYF
TGTGTCAGCAGCCCAGATCAGGGATCCTACGAGCAGTACTTC
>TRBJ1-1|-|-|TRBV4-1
CASSQDLGRGRTEAFF
TGCGCCAGCAGCCAAGATCTAGGCCGAGGAAGGACTGAAGCTTTCTTT
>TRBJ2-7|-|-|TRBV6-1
CASGPGTEGYF
TGTGCCAGCGGTCCCGGGACCGAGGGGTACTTC
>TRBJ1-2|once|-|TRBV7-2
CASSLGGDGYTF
TGTGCCAGCAGCTTAGGGGGGGATGGCTACACCTTC
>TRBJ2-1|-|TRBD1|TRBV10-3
CANASPGTGGLEQFF
TGTGCCAACGCCTCCCCCGGGACAGGGGGCCTTGAGCAGTTCTTC
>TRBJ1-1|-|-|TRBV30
CAWSGLKNTEAFF
TGTGCCTGGAGTGGACTGAAGAACACTGAAGCTTTCTTT
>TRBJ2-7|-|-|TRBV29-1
CSVEDDRPYEQYF
TGCAGCGTTGAAGACGACAGACCCTACGAGCAGTACTTC
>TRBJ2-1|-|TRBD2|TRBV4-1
CASSQDSAGVFYNEQFF
TGCGCCAGCAGCCAAGATTCGGCGGGGGTCTTCTACAATGAGCAGTTCTTC
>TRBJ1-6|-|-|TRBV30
CAWSVQPNYNSPLHF
TGTGCCTGGAGTGTACAACCGAACTATAATTCACCCCTCCACTTT
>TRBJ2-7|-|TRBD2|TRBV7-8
CASSFGLAVYEQYF
TGTGCCAGCAGCTTTGGACTAGCGGTCTACGAGCAGTACTTC
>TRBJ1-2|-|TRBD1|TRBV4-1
CASSVGGQGSYGYTF
TGCGCCAGCAGCGTAGGGGGACAGGGGAGCTATGGCTACACCTTC
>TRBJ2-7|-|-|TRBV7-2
CASSFVYRPTSSYEQYF
TGTGCCAGCAGCTTCGTGTACAGACCAACTAGCTCCTACGAGCAGTACTTC
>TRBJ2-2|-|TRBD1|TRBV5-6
CASGDRDPNTGELFF
TGTGCCAGCGGAGACAGGGACCCTAACACCGGGGAGCTGTTTTTT
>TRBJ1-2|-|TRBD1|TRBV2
CAQGQGAYGYTF
TGTGCCCAGGGACAGGGGGCCTATGGCTACACCTTC
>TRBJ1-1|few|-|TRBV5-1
CASSRLGTEAFF
TGCGCCAGCAGCCGTCTGGGCACTGAAGCTTTCTTT